These 27 T cell receptor beta chains originate from one sample sequenced in a study of T-cell reconstitution after alpha-beta-depleted transplantation in children. Unique molecular identifiers were used in preparing the TCRbeta library. TCRdb recomputed calls from the PCR reads with MiXCR, one row per CDR3 protein. Altogether about 340,000 distinct CDR3 sequences are present, 15% to 20% being singletons, with the ten largest covering around 43%. This sample comprised PBMCs, mostly from graft donor cells, obtained 360 days after TCRalphabeta/CD19-depleted stem cell transplant. These TCRs come from a male patient between 2 and 10 years old who had a stem cell transplant for acute lymphoblastic leukemia, so the T cells may come from the graft donor.

This clonotype was detected a few times. The V call is TRBV28, the J call TRBJ2-7, with D perhaps TRBD1 (6 bases). The CDR3 covers 13 residues. The V and J ends lost 6 bases and 2 bases respectively, with 11 bases between them. Germline V gene lookup returns CDR1 MDHEN and CDR2 SYDVKM. CDR3 DNA: TGTGCCAGCAGCCGACAGGACGCCTACGAGCAGTACTTC. The encoded protein is CASSRQDAYEQYF. Together with reference TRBV28 and TRBJ2-7, the CDR3 gives the full variable domain: DVKVTQSSRYLVKRTGEKVFLECVQDMDHENMFWYRQDPGLGLRLIYFSYDVKMKEKGDIPEGYSVSREKKERFSLILESASTNQTSMYLCASSRQDAYEQYFGPGTRLTVT.

The CDR3 spells CATSGSGGHYGYTF. In DNA, the CDR3 is TGTGCCACCAGCGGGTCAGGGGGCCACTATGGCTACACCTTC. The chain has TRBV15 and TRBJ1-2; 8 nucleotides align to TRBD1. V trimming: 5 bases; J trimming: 3 bases; junction bases outside the gene matches: 5. CDR1 is LNHNV, CDR2 YYDKDF, per germline (reference sequence). The CDR3 spans 14 residues. Combining the CDR3 with reference TRBV15 and TRBJ1-2 gives the whole variable domain DAMVIQNPRYQVTQFGKPVTLSCSQTLNHNVMYWYQQKSSQAPKLLFHYYDKDFNNEADTPDNFQSRRPNTSFCFLDIRSPGLGDTAMYLCATSGSGGHYGYTFGSGTRLTVV.

The chain joins TRBV7-8 to TRBJ2-5; D may be TRBD1 (6 bases). The CDR3 spans 16 residues. Germline-derived CDR1 and CDR2 are SGHVS and FQNEAQ. Trimming stripped 1 base from V and 4 bases from J, with 16 bases between. The CDR3 region is CASSLVLGQGRETQYF. DNA of the CDR3: TGTGCCAGCAGCTTAGTGCTAGGGCAGGGGAGAGAGACCCAGTACTTC. The full variable domain, in which reference TRBV7-8 and TRBJ2-5 provide the parts outside the CDR3, is GAGVSQSPRYKVAKRGQDVALRCDPISGHVSLFWYQQALGQGPEFLTYFQNEAQLDKSGLPSDRFFAERPEGSVSTLKIQRTQQEDSAVYLCASSLVLGQGRETQYFGPGTRLLVL.

This clonotype was counted ten times or more. V and J are TRBV24-1 and TRBJ2-5; D is unclear. With 3 bases removed from V and 4 bases from J, the gap between germline ends came to 11 bases. The CDR3 length is 14 residues. Germline V gene sequence: CDR1 KGHDR, CDR2 SFDVKD. In nucleotides, the CDR3 is TGTGCCACCAGTGATCCTCTTGTGCCAGAGACCCAGTACTTC. This translates into CATSDPLVPETQYF.

Ten or more counts support this clonotype. This CDR3 is CASSLQVGGLSYNEQFF. CDR3 DNA: TGTGCCAGCAGCTTACAGGTGGGGGGCCTATCCTACAATGAGCAGTTCTTC. The genes are TRBV7-2 and TRBJ2-1; TRBD1 or TRBD2 may be the D gene (6 bases each). Germline V gene data show CDR1 as SGHTA and CDR2 as FQGNSA. This CDR3 has 17 amino acids. The V and J ends lost 2 bases and 1 base respectively, with 15 bases between them.

The V gene is TRBV24-1, the J gene TRBJ2-1, with TRBD1 matching 11 bases. The CDR3 is 15 amino acids. CDR1 is KGHDR, CDR2 SFDVKD, per germline. After removal of 4 bases from V and 9 bases from J, the junction contained 7 bases not matched to a gene. The CDR3 spells CATSEGQGASGEQFF. The CDR3 DNA sequence: TGTGCCACCAGTGAAGGACAGGGGGCCTCTGGTGAGCAGTTCTTC.

The chain uses TRBV12-3 or TRBV12-4 and TRBJ2-5, with D perhaps matching TRBD2 (5 bases). V lost 3 bases to trimming and J lost 2 bases, with 13 bases between them. This CDR3 region has 15 residues. Here the CDR3 DNA reads TGTGCCAGCAGTTTCAGCGAGGGTTGGCAAGAGACCCAGTACTTC. The encoded protein is CASSFSEGWQETQYF.

The chain joins TRBV27 to TRBJ2-2; 7 nucleotides agree with TRBD1. V lost 5 bases, J lost 5 bases, and 11 bases stayed unmatched. The germline CDR1 and CDR2 sequences are MNHEY and SMNVEV (reference sequence). The CDR3 consists of 16 residues. The CDR3 region has the DNA TGTGCCAGCAGTCCCCTCCTGACAGGGCAAACCGGGGAGCTGTTTTTT. Encoded protein: CASSPLLTGQTGELFF.

The chain joins TRBV7-9 to TRBJ2-3, with a possible D match to TRBD2 (6 bases). The CDR3 has 14 residues. V dropped 4 bases and J dropped 2 bases, with 10 bases sitting between them. CDR1 SEHNR and CDR2 FQNEAQ come from the germline V gene (reference sequence). CDR3 sequence reads: CASSSGTATDTQYF. DNA of the CDR3: TGTGCCAGCAGCTCCGGGACTGCCACAGATACGCAGTATTTT.

The rearrangement joins TRBV4-2 to TRBJ2-7, with TRBD2 matching over 7 bases. Per germline, CDR1 LGHNA and CDR2 YNFKEQ. Trimming at V came to 4 bases and at J to 5 bases, leaving 8 bases not matched to a gene. The CDR3 consists of 14 residues. The CDR3 here is CASSPGLVIDEQYF. DNA of the CDR3: TGTGCCAGCAGCCCCGGACTAGTGATCGACGAGCAGTACTTC.

This clonotype was counted between two and nine times. The chain recombines TRBV2 with TRBJ2-3; 9 positions match TRBD1. From germline, CDR1 is SNHLY and CDR2 FYNNEI. Losses at the gene ends were 1 base for V and 1 base for J; bases not matched to a gene: 18. This CDR3 region has 21 residues. CDR3: CASSEEDGGQGFSLRTDTQYF. Written as DNA, the CDR3 is TGTGCCAGCAGTGAAGAGGATGGGGGACAGGGTTTCTCCCTTCGCACAGATACGCAGTATTTT.

This clonotype was counted many times. This chain connects TRBV6-5 to TRBJ2-2; 8 nucleotides align to TRBD1. CDR1 is MNHEY and CDR2 is SVGAGI in the germline V gene. This CDR3 is built from 16 residues. J was trimmed by 4 bases and V by 4 bases; bases with no gene match: 8. The CDR3 loop reads CASSSPGGASTGELFF. The CDR3 DNA follows: TGTGCCAGCAGTTCCCCAGGGGGCGCGAGCACCGGGGAGCTGTTTTTT.

The J gene is TRBJ2-5, the V gene TRBV15; D possibly corresponds to TRBD1 (5 bases). V lost 0 bases and J 4 bases, leaving 12 bases between the germline ends. This CDR3 comprises 15 residues. Germline V lookup: CDR1 LNHNV, CDR2 YYDKDF (reference sequence). The CDR3 DNA follows: TGTGCCACCAGCAGAGATTATCTAGGGGTAGAGACCCAGTACTTC. Protein: CATSRDYLGVETQYF.

This clonotype was counted ten times or more. The V and J genes are TRBV7-9 and TRBJ2-2; D is undetermined. CDR1 and CDR2 from the germline V gene are SEHNR and FQNEAQ (reference sequence). This CDR3 region has 13 residues. The ends were cut back, 1 base at V and 5 bases at J, with 5 bases in the middle. CDR3 in DNA: TGTGCCAGCAGCTTAGTCTTGACCGGGGAGCTGTTTTTT. It yields the protein CASSLVLTGELFF.

This clonotype was recorded a few times. V gene TRBV7-9 combines with J gene TRBJ2-1; 8 bases match TRBD1. This CDR3 has 16 amino acids. From germline, CDR1 is SEHNR and CDR2 FQNEAQ (reference sequence). V shed 0 bases, J shed 5 bases, and the junction held 6 bases outside the gene matches. The CDR3 loop reads CASSLALRTGNNEQFF. The DNA for the CDR3 is TGTGCCAGCAGCTTAGCGCTACGGACAGGGAACAATGAGCAGTTCTTC.

This clonotype occurred a few times. This rearrangement joins TRBV10-3 to TRBJ1-1; TRBD1 might be the D (6 bases). The CDR3 has 15 amino acids. Germline V gene lookup returns CDR1 ENHRY and CDR2 SYGVKD. Trimming removed 10 bases from V and 6 bases from J, with 24 bases in between. CDR3 sequence (DNA): TGTGCCACCGCCTGGGAGATGGGGGGGCTGCCTGAAGCTTTCTTT. Protein sequence: CATAWEMGGLPEAFF.

The chain has TRBV29-1 and TRBJ2-3; D is perhaps TRBD1 or TRBD2 (5 bases each). The CDR3 runs 15 residues. Germline lookup yields CDR1 SQVTM and CDR2 ANQGSEA. V dropped 1 base and J dropped 1 base, with 12 bases sitting between them. The chain's CDR3 is CSVEVGESGTDTQYF. The CDR3, as DNA: TGCAGCGTTGAAGTGGGGGAAAGCGGCACAGATACGCAGTATTTT.

This chain links TRBV3-1 with TRBJ2-6, with TRBD1 matching over 8 bases. The CDR3 contains 18 residues. V was pared by 4 bases and J by 0 bases, with 8 bases of the junction left unmatched. Germline CDR1 and CDR2: LGHDT and YNNKEL (reference sequence). CDR3 residues: CASSLTRGQLSGANVLTF. In DNA form, the CDR3 reads TGTGCCAGCAGCCTTACCAGGGGGCAACTCTCTGGGGCCAACGTCCTGACTTTC.

Ten or more counts support this clonotype. The chain recombines TRBV14 with TRBJ2-3, with 7 bases that match TRBD1. Losses at the gene ends were 2 bases for V and 3 bases for J; bases not matched to a gene: 8. There are 16 residues in the CDR3. CDR1 is SGHDN and CDR2 is FVKESK in the germline V gene. The CDR3 bases are TGTGCCAGCAGCCAATACAGGGGTGGCTTGACAGATACGCAGTATTTT. Translated: CASSQYRGGLTDTQYF.

The CDR3 sequence: CASSQVWGNEAFF. DNA of the CDR3: TGTGCCAGCAGCCAAGTATGGGGAAATGAAGCTTTCTTT. The rearrangement links TRBV4-2 to TRBJ1-1; D is unresolved. The CDR3 spans 13 residues. V dropped 1 base and J dropped 7 bases, with 10 bases sitting between them. The V gene's germline CDR1 is LGHNA and CDR2 YNFKEQ.

The V and J genes are TRBV5-6 and TRBJ1-4, with a possible D match to TRBD1 (5 bases). Trimming cost V 0 bases and J 8 bases, with 11 bases left between them. The CDR3 sequence is 14 residues long. Germline CDR1 and CDR2: SGHDT and YYEEEE. CDR3 sequence reads: CASSLVGGNEKLFF. The CDR3 bases are TGTGCCAGCAGCTTGGTCGGGGGAAACGAAAAACTGTTTTTT.

This clonotype came up a few times. J is TRBJ1-2 and V is TRBV9; TRBD1 is a possible D gene (5 bases). The V end was cut by 3 bases, the J end by 0 bases, with 9 bases between. Germline V gives CDR1 SGDLS, CDR2 YYNGEE. The CDR3 covers 14 residues. The CDR3 nucleotides read TGTGCCAGCAGCGCCTGGGGGGCTAACTATGGCTACACCTTC. This encodes CASSAWGANYGYTF.

The rearrangement joins TRBV11-2 to TRBJ2-2; 10 nucleotides align to TRBD2. The CDR3 is 19 residues long. V was clipped by 2 bases and J by 0 bases; unmatched bases: 9. Germline V gene data show CDR1 as SGHAT and CDR2 as FQNNGV. The CDR3 bases are TGTGCCAGCAGCTTAAACCTAGCGGGAGCTTTCGCGAACACCGGGGAGCTGTTTTTT. This encodes CASSLNLAGAFANTGELFF. Filled out from reference TRBV11-2 and TRBJ2-2, the complete variable domain reads EAGVAQSPRYKIIEKRQSVAFWCNPISGHATLYWYQQILGQGPKLLIQFQNNGVVDDSQLPKDRFSAERLKGVDSTLKIQPAKLEDSAVYLCASSLNLAGAFANTGELFFGEGSRLTVL.

This clonotype was observed a single time. This rearrangement joins TRBV27 to TRBJ1-1, with D hard to call. CDR3 length: 14 residues. V was shortened by 0 bases and J by 0 bases, with 5 bases between the two germline ends. Per the germline V gene, CDR1 is MNHEY and CDR2 is SMNVEV (reference sequence). The CDR3: CASSLSWLNTEAFF. The CDR3 coding sequence is TGTGCCAGCAGTTTATCCTGGTTGAACACTGAAGCTTTCTTT.

The chain has TRBV13 and TRBJ2-7; D not resolved. The CDR3 length is 12 residues. In germline, CDR1 is PRHDT, CDR2 FYEKMQ (reference sequence). Trimming cost V 5 bases and J 3 bases, with 8 bases left between them. The CDR3 region is CASSGPYYEQYF. The CDR3 DNA reads TGTGCCAGCAGCGGCCCCTACTACGAGCAGTACTTC.

J is TRBJ1-5 and V is TRBV5-6, with D perhaps TRBD1 (5 bases). The CDR3 length is 14 residues. CDR1 and CDR2 (germline): SGHDT, YYEEEE. Trimming took off 3 bases at V and 7 bases at J, with 14 bases between the two ends. The CDR3 DNA is TGTGCCAGCAGCTCACAACGGTCAGGGCAGCCCCAGCATTTT. Translation: CASSSQRSGQPQHF.

The chain employs TRBV20-1 and TRBJ2-3; TRBD2 matches at 11 bases. The trim removed 3 bases at V and 3 bases at J, leaving 8 bases unmatched. In germline, CDR1 is DFQATT, CDR2 SNEGSKA (reference sequence). The CDR3 has 16 amino acids. DNA of the CDR3: TGCAGTGCTAGGGGAACTAGCGGGAGTTGGACAGATACGCAGTATTTT. It codes for CSARGTSGSWTDTQYF.